A selection of T cell receptor beta chains follows, all from one sample in a study of breast tumors, draining lymph nodes, adjacent tissues. TCRdb re-called the multiplex PCR reads with MiXCR, one entry per CDR3 protein. The sample includes some 120,000 distinct CDR3 sequences, about 20% seen only once; the top ten take around 3.5%. Material: axillary lymph node tissue. The receptors here all came from a female donor with breast cancer. Some clones in this sample may be carry-over from other donors' samples. Each CDR3 is given with its conserved first and last residue. Fields, in order: J gene, D gene, V gene, clone size, CDR3 protein, CDR3 DNA. D genes are given only for firm matches. Clone sizes are given selectively: once, few, many, or a class where the clone is expanded.

j_gene: TRBJ1-2
d_gene: TRBD1
v_gene: TRBV7-9
abundance: many
CDR3aa: CASSLGGDRGGYGYTF
CDR3nt: TGTGCCAGCAGCTTAGGTGGGGACAGGGGGGGATATGGCTACACCTTC

j_gene: TRBJ2-1
d_gene: TRBD2
v_gene: TRBV28
abundance: NA
CDR3aa: CASSLQLAVNNEQFF
CDR3nt: TGTGCCAGCAGTTTACAACTAGCGGTAAACAATGAGCAGTTCTTC

j_gene: TRBJ1-4
d_gene: NA
v_gene: TRBV5-5
abundance: NA
CDR3aa: CASSLALGQHNEKLFF
CDR3nt: TGTGCCAGCAGCCTGGCTTTAGGACAACATAATGAAAAACTGTTTTTT

j_gene: TRBJ2-2
d_gene: NA
v_gene: TRBV12-3/TRBV12-4
abundance: few
CDR3aa: CASSRTRATGELFF
CDR3nt: TGTGCCAGCAGTCGGACCAGGGCCACCGGGGAGCTGTTTTTT

j_gene: TRBJ2-5
d_gene: NA
v_gene: TRBV7-9
abundance: many
CDR3aa: CASSFVVAGETQYF
CDR3nt: TGTGCCAGCAGCTTTGTGGTGGCCGGTGAGACCCAGTACTTC

j_gene: TRBJ2-7
d_gene: TRBD2
v_gene: TRBV6-1
abundance: many
CDR3aa: CASYGRPYEQYF
CDR3nt: TGCGCGAGTTACGGGAGGCCCTACGAGCAGTACTTC

j_gene: TRBJ1-5
d_gene: TRBD1
v_gene: TRBV2
abundance: many
CDR3aa: CASSEDGQASNQPQHF
CDR3nt: TGTGCCAGCAGTGAAGACGGACAGGCTAGCAATCAGCCCCAGCATTTT

j_gene: TRBJ1-5
d_gene: NA
v_gene: TRBV6-6
abundance: NA
CDR3aa: CASSCSGGSSNQPQHF
CDR3nt: TGTGCCAGCAGTTGCTCTGGAGGGTCTAGCAATCAGCCCCAGCATTTT

j_gene: TRBJ1-5
d_gene: NA
v_gene: TRBV5-1
abundance: many
CDR3aa: CASSLYGGQPQHF
CDR3nt: TGCGCCAGCAGCTTGTACGGGGGCCAGCCCCAGCATTTT

j_gene: TRBJ2-3
d_gene: NA
v_gene: TRBV4-2
abundance: many
CDR3aa: CASSQELGGGGEHDTQYF
CDR3nt: TGTGCCAGCAGCCAAGAGTTGGGCGGGGGCGGTGAACACGATACGCAGTATTTT

j_gene: TRBJ2-7
d_gene: NA
v_gene: TRBV30
abundance: many
CDR3aa: CAWGDYEQYF
CDR3nt: TGTGCCTGGGGAGACTACGAGCAGTACTTC

j_gene: TRBJ2-5
d_gene: NA
v_gene: TRBV6-5
abundance: few
CDR3aa: CASSRAGGETQYF
CDR3nt: TGTGCCAGCAGCCGCGCAGGTGGGGAGACCCAGTACTTC

j_gene: TRBJ2-3
d_gene: NA
v_gene: TRBV4-1
abundance: many
CDR3aa: CASSQDGNLWNTDTQYF
CDR3nt: TGCGCCAGCAGCCAAGATGGCAATTTGTGGAACACAGATACGCAGTATTTT

j_gene: TRBJ2-7
d_gene: NA
v_gene: TRBV19
abundance: many
CDR3aa: CASSIGRRFGEDEQYF
CDR3nt: TGTGCCAGTAGTATAGGGAGGAGGTTCGGGGAAGACGAGCAGTACTTC

j_gene: TRBJ2-1
d_gene: TRBD2
v_gene: TRBV20-1
abundance: many
CDR3aa: CSARDPLLAGYNEQFF
CDR3nt: TGCAGTGCTAGAGATCCCCTCCTAGCGGGGTACAATGAGCAGTTCTTC

j_gene: TRBJ2-3
d_gene: NA
v_gene: TRBV7-2
abundance: many
CDR3aa: CASSSYPDTQYF
CDR3nt: TGTGCCAGCAGCTCCTACCCAGATACGCAGTATTTT

j_gene: TRBJ2-7
d_gene: NA
v_gene: TRBV29-1
abundance: many
CDR3aa: CSVEESGVGGEQYF
CDR3nt: TGCAGCGTTGAAGAGTCTGGAGTGGGTGGAGAGCAGTACTTC

j_gene: TRBJ1-5
d_gene: NA
v_gene: TRBV28
abundance: NA
CDR3aa: CASSPRGVNQPQHF
CDR3nt: TGTGCCAGCAGTCCCAGGGGAGTCAATCAGCCCCAGCATTTT

j_gene: TRBJ2-7
d_gene: NA
v_gene: TRBV28
abundance: NA
CDR3aa: CASSFLGSYEQYF
CDR3nt: TGTGCCAGCAGTTTTCTCGGCTCCTACGAGCAGTACTTC

j_gene: TRBJ1-2
d_gene: NA
v_gene: TRBV7-2
abundance: many
CDR3aa: CASSIDSYGYTF
CDR3nt: TGTGCCAGCAGCATTGACAGCTACGGCTACACCTTC

j_gene: TRBJ2-3
d_gene: NA
v_gene: TRBV6-1
abundance: many
CDR3aa: CASSLRLNADTQYF
CDR3nt: TGTGCCAGCAGTCTGAGGCTTAACGCAGATACGCAGTATTTT

j_gene: TRBJ2-5
d_gene: TRBD2
v_gene: TRBV7-2
abundance: many
CDR3aa: CASSLAPIPTSGLLQETQYF
CDR3nt: TGTGCCAGCAGCTTAGCGCCAATCCCGACTAGCGGGCTGCTTCAAGAGACCCAGTACTTC

j_gene: TRBJ1-3
d_gene: NA
v_gene: TRBV6-1
abundance: many
CDR3aa: CASRDLYGNTIYF
CDR3nt: TGTGCCAGCAGGGACCTCTACGGAAACACCATATATTTT

j_gene: TRBJ2-7
d_gene: TRBD2
v_gene: TRBV20-1
abundance: many
CDR3aa: CSARDDTGGLLNEQYF
CDR3nt: TGCAGTGCTAGAGATGATACGGGGGGGCTATTGAACGAGCAGTACTTC

j_gene: TRBJ1-6
d_gene: NA
v_gene: TRBV18
abundance: many
CDR3aa: CASSPDYNSPLHF
CDR3nt: TGTGCCAGCTCACCAGACTATAATTCACCCCTCCACTTT

j_gene: TRBJ1-3
d_gene: NA
v_gene: TRBV29-1
abundance: many
CDR3aa: CSVSPGAPGNTIYF
CDR3nt: TGCAGCGTTAGTCCAGGAGCGCCTGGAAACACCATATATTTT

j_gene: TRBJ2-7
d_gene: TRBD1
v_gene: TRBV7-8
abundance: many
CDR3aa: CASSSTGGKNEQYF
CDR3nt: TGTGCCAGCAGCTCGACAGGGGGAAAAAACGAGCAGTACTTC

j_gene: TRBJ2-2
d_gene: NA
v_gene: TRBV6-1
abundance: few
CDR3aa: CASSQGPNTGELFF
CDR3nt: TGTGCCAGCAGTCAGGGACCGAACACCGGGGAGCTGTTTTTT

j_gene: TRBJ1-2
d_gene: TRBD1
v_gene: TRBV7-9
abundance: many
CDR3aa: CASSPGTGVNYGYTF
CDR3nt: TGTGCCAGCAGCCCGGGGACAGGGGTTAACTATGGCTACACCTTC

j_gene: TRBJ2-2
d_gene: NA
v_gene: TRBV11-3
abundance: many
CDR3aa: CASSSGGNSAGELFF
CDR3nt: TGTGCCAGCAGCTCCGGGGGTAATTCGGCCGGGGAGCTGTTTTTT

j_gene: TRBJ2-2
d_gene: NA
v_gene: TRBV10-3
abundance: many
CDR3aa: CAISESGGGLSGELFF
CDR3nt: TGTGCCATCAGTGAGTCCGGAGGGGGCCTATCCGGGGAGCTGTTTTTT

j_gene: TRBJ2-3
d_gene: TRBD1
v_gene: TRBV16
abundance: many
CDR3aa: CASSPRGTGRDTQYF
CDR3nt: TGTGCCAGCAGCCCTCGAGGGACAGGGCGAGATACGCAGTATTTT

j_gene: TRBJ1-2
d_gene: TRBD1
v_gene: TRBV7-2
abundance: many
CDR3aa: CASSLAGTGTGVYGYTF
CDR3nt: TGTGCCAGCAGCTTAGCAGGGACAGGCACCGGCGTCTATGGCTACACCTTC

j_gene: TRBJ1-5
d_gene: NA
v_gene: TRBV11-2
abundance: few
CDR3aa: CASSFKMGDQPQHF
CDR3nt: TGTGCCAGCAGCTTCAAGATGGGGGATCAGCCCCAGCATTTT

j_gene: TRBJ1-2
d_gene: NA
v_gene: TRBV5-6
abundance: many
CDR3aa: CASSLDLYRDPYGYTF
CDR3nt: TGTGCCAGCAGCTTAGATCTCTACCGGGACCCATATGGCTACACCTTC

j_gene: TRBJ1-2
d_gene: NA
v_gene: TRBV6-1
abundance: many
CDR3aa: CASSDQGYDGYTF
CDR3nt: TGTGCCAGCAGTGACCAGGGATATGATGGCTACACCTTC

j_gene: TRBJ2-1
d_gene: TRBD2
v_gene: TRBV6-5
abundance: many
CDR3aa: CASRGTSGRAYNEQFF
CDR3nt: TGTGCCAGCAGAGGGACTAGCGGGAGGGCCTACAATGAGCAGTTCTTC

j_gene: TRBJ2-2
d_gene: TRBD1
v_gene: TRBV24-1
abundance: many
CDR3aa: CATSSYRGLGTGELFF
CDR3nt: TGTGCCACCAGTTCCTACAGGGGGCTCGGCACCGGGGAGCTGTTTTTT

j_gene: TRBJ2-7
d_gene: NA
v_gene: TRBV18
abundance: many
CDR3aa: CASSPLETRNEQYF
CDR3nt: TGTGCCAGCTCACCACTCGAAACAAGGAACGAGCAGTACTTC

j_gene: TRBJ1-4
d_gene: TRBD1
v_gene: TRBV2
abundance: many
CDR3aa: CASTGTGGEKLFF
CDR3nt: TGTGCCAGCACGGGGACAGGGGGGGAAAAACTGTTTTTT

j_gene: TRBJ2-7
d_gene: TRBD1
v_gene: TRBV20-1
abundance: many
CDR3aa: CSAGQFRDNEQYF
CDR3nt: TGCAGTGCGGGACAGTTCCGCGATAACGAGCAGTACTTC

j_gene: TRBJ2-5
d_gene: TRBD1
v_gene: TRBV18
abundance: NA
CDR3aa: CASSPPGTGGEGETQCF
CDR3nt: TGTGCCAGCTCACCACCGGGGACAGGGGGCGAAGGAGAGACCCAGTGCTTC

j_gene: TRBJ2-5
d_gene: NA
v_gene: TRBV11-2
abundance: few
CDR3aa: CASSLEEFQETQYF
CDR3nt: TGTGCCAGCAGCTTAGAAGAATTCCAAGAGACCCAGTACTTC

j_gene: TRBJ2-2
d_gene: NA
v_gene: TRBV12-3/TRBV12-4
abundance: many
CDR3aa: CASSHISGNMAGELFF
CDR3nt: TGTGCCAGCAGTCATATTAGCGGAAACATGGCCGGGGAGCTGTTTTTT

j_gene: TRBJ2-3
d_gene: NA
v_gene: TRBV18
abundance: many
CDR3aa: CASSPFGQGTDTQYF
CDR3nt: TGTGCCAGCTCACCGTTCGGGCAGGGCACAGATACGCAGTATTTT

j_gene: TRBJ1-2
d_gene: NA
v_gene: TRBV20-1
abundance: many
CDR3aa: CSAGTLNHLSYGYTF
CDR3nt: TGCAGTGCGGGGACTCTGAACCATCTATCCTATGGCTACACCTTC

j_gene: TRBJ1-5
d_gene: NA
v_gene: TRBV19
abundance: NA
CDR3aa: CASSLRPGTVNQPQHF
CDR3nt: TGTGCCAGTAGTTTACGACCCGGGACGGTTAATCAGCCCCAGCATTTT

j_gene: TRBJ1-5
d_gene: NA
v_gene: TRBV6-5
abundance: few
CDR3aa: CASTREVSNQPQHF
CDR3nt: TGTGCCAGCACTCGAGAGGTAAGCAATCAGCCCCAGCATTTT

j_gene: TRBJ1-5
d_gene: NA
v_gene: TRBV20-1
abundance: many
CDR3aa: CSALDRQGFQPQHF
CDR3nt: TGCAGTGCCCTTGACAGGCAGGGATTTCAGCCCCAGCATTTT

j_gene: TRBJ1-2
d_gene: NA
v_gene: TRBV19
abundance: many
CDR3aa: CASSTHLDPERGYTF
CDR3nt: TGTGCCAGTAGTACGCATCTCGACCCCGAACGCGGCTACACCTTC

j_gene: TRBJ2-7
d_gene: NA
v_gene: TRBV9
abundance: many
CDR3aa: CASSVSVDWTYEQYF
CDR3nt: TGTGCCAGCAGCGTATCCGTCGACTGGACCTACGAGCAGTACTTC

j_gene: TRBJ1-3
d_gene: NA
v_gene: TRBV13
abundance: many
CDR3aa: CASSRQGSHKNTIYF
CDR3nt: TGTGCCAGCAGCAGGCAGGGGTCACATAAAAACACCATATATTTT

j_gene: TRBJ1-6
d_gene: NA
v_gene: TRBV6-1
abundance: many
CDR3aa: CASMGTWDSPLHF
CDR3nt: TGTGCCAGCATGGGGACTTGGGATTCACCCCTCCACTTT